The rows below give T cell receptor beta chains drawn from one sample of a study of cytomegalovirus exposure and HLA in healthy donors. Here immunoSEQ multiplex PCR was the method, and the copy in TCRdb shows in-frame clones only, minus some. The sample contains around 150,000 clones, over 70% of which appear only once. Sequencing was performed on PBMCs. All receptors derive from a woman aged 40 to 50 in good health and CMV-seronegative. The CDR3 runs from the conserved cysteine through the conserved F or W. Fields, in order: J gene, D gene, clone size, V gene, CDR3 DNA, CDR3 protein. A D gene is named only where the DNA matches it firmly. The size of a clone is reported for some rows only, either as once, few or many, or as a class for expanded clones.

J gene: TRBJ1-1; D gene: .; clone size: .; V gene: TRBV11-2; CDR3 DNA: TGTGCCAGCAGCTTAGTTGGCGGCCTTGAAGCTTTCTTT; CDR3 protein: CASSLVGGLEAFF
J gene: TRBJ2-5; D gene: TRBD2; clone size: few; V gene: TRBV7-9; CDR3 DNA: TGTGCCAGCAGCAAGAGGCTAGCGGGGAAAGAGACCCAGTACTTC; CDR3 protein: CASSKRLAGKETQYF
J gene: TRBJ1-3; D gene: .; clone size: .; V gene: TRBV7-9; CDR3 DNA: TGTGCCAGCAGGACCGACAGCGCCTCTGGAAACACCATATATTTT; CDR3 protein: CASRTDSASGNTIYF
J gene: TRBJ1-1; D gene: TRBD1; clone size: once; V gene: TRBV29-1; CDR3 DNA: TGCAGCGGATCCGACAGGGTGGACACTGAAGCTTTCTTT; CDR3 protein: CSGSDRVDTEAFF
J gene: TRBJ1-1; D gene: TRBD1; clone size: .; V gene: TRBV7-9; CDR3 DNA: TGTGCCAGCAGCTTGGGGACAGGGCTAAACACTGAAGCTTTCTTT; CDR3 protein: CASSLGTGLNTEAFF
J gene: TRBJ1-3; D gene: .; clone size: .; V gene: TRBV5-8; CDR3 DNA: TGTGCCAGCAGCCAGACAGGCATCTCTGGAAACACCATATATTTT; CDR3 protein: CASSQTGISGNTIYF
J gene: TRBJ2-5; D gene: TRBD1; clone size: few; V gene: TRBV10-1; CDR3 DNA: TGCGCCAGCAGCGGGACAGGGGGCGTGGAGACCCAGTACTTC; CDR3 protein: CASSGTGGVETQYF
J gene: TRBJ1-4; D gene: TRBD1; clone size: few; V gene: TRBV4-1; CDR3 DNA: TGCGCCAGCAGCCGGGGACAGGGCGTAAGGATGATCGAAAAACTGTTTTTT; CDR3 protein: CASSRGQGVRMIEKLFF
J gene: TRBJ1-2; D gene: .; clone size: .; V gene: TRBV6-5; CDR3 DNA: TGTGCCAGCAGTTACTCGCCTATGGGGATAGGGGATGGCTACACCTTC; CDR3 protein: CASSYSPMGIGDGYTF
J gene: TRBJ2-2; D gene: .; clone size: .; V gene: TRBV28; CDR3 DNA: TGTGCCAGCGAAAAACCTTGGAGTGGCGGGGAGCTGTTTTTT; CDR3 protein: CASEKPWSGGELFF
J gene: TRBJ2-7; D gene: TRBD2; clone size: .; V gene: TRBV4-1; CDR3 DNA: TGCGCCAGCAGCCAAGATGTAGGCGGGGGGGCCCCTTGGTACGAGCAGTACTTC; CDR3 protein: CASSQDVGGGAPWYEQYF
J gene: TRBJ1-2; D gene: TRBD1; clone size: .; V gene: TRBV27; CDR3 DNA: TGTGCCAGCAGTTTATCCGGTGCAGGGGGAGGCTATGGCTACACCTTC; CDR3 protein: CASSLSGAGGGYGYTF
J gene: TRBJ1-2; D gene: TRBD1; clone size: .; V gene: TRBV10-3; CDR3 DNA: TGTGCCATCAGTGAACAGGGGTGGGGAGGCTACACCTTC; CDR3 protein: CAISEQGWGGYTF
J gene: TRBJ2-5; D gene: TRBD1; clone size: .; V gene: TRBV7-6; CDR3 DNA: TGTGCCAGCAGCTTAGGTTGGAACTATGTGGACAGGGAGGAGTTGGAGACCCAGTACTTC; CDR3 protein: CASSLGWNYVDREELETQYF
J gene: TRBJ2-7; D gene: TRBD1; clone size: .; V gene: TRBV19; CDR3 DNA: TGTGCCAGCCTGGGACAGGGGGCGTTGGAGCAGTACTTC; CDR3 protein: CASLGQGALEQYF
J gene: TRBJ1-2; D gene: TRBD1; clone size: .; V gene: TRBV6-5; CDR3 DNA: TGTGCCAGCAGTTACAGAGGGGGCCGAGGATATGGCTACACCTTC; CDR3 protein: CASSYRGGRGYGYTF
J gene: TRBJ1-3; D gene: .; clone size: once; V gene: TRBV6-1; CDR3 DNA: TGTGCCAGCAGTGTGGGAGGGATCGGAAACACCATATATTTT; CDR3 protein: CASSVGGIGNTIYF
J gene: TRBJ2-1; D gene: TRBD1; clone size: .; V gene: TRBV10-3; CDR3 DNA: TGTGCCATCAACAACAGGGGCAATTACAATGAGCAGTTCTTC; CDR3 protein: CAINNRGNYNEQFF
J gene: TRBJ1-1; D gene: .; clone size: few; V gene: TRBV6-1; CDR3 DNA: TGTGCCAGCAGGAGGGACCCCGGAGGGAGCGCTGAAGCTTTCTTT; CDR3 protein: CASRRDPGGSAEAFF
J gene: TRBJ1-5; D gene: .; clone size: .; V gene: TRBV27; CDR3 DNA: TGTGCCAGCAGTTTCAAGGGAGTAGGCAATCAGCCCCAGCATTTT; CDR3 protein: CASSFKGVGNQPQHF
J gene: TRBJ2-3; D gene: TRBD2; clone size: .; V gene: TRBV13; CDR3 DNA: TGTGCCAGCAGCATGAGCGGGGGTCGCACAGATACGCAGTATTTT; CDR3 protein: CASSMSGGRTDTQYF
J gene: TRBJ1-6; D gene: TRBD1; clone size: .; V gene: TRBV11-2; CDR3 DNA: TGTGCCAGCAGCCAGGGGACAGGGAAATCACCCCTCCACTTT; CDR3 protein: CASSQGTGKSPLHF
J gene: TRBJ1-1; D gene: TRBD1; clone size: .; V gene: TRBV6-5; CDR3 DNA: TGTGCCAGCAGTTACTCCGCAGGGGGCCTGGACACTGAAGCTTTCTTT; CDR3 protein: CASSYSAGGLDTEAFF
J gene: TRBJ2-2; D gene: .; clone size: few; V gene: TRBV5-8; CDR3 DNA: TGTGCCAGCAGCCCGTTCGGCACCGGGGAGCTGTTTTTT; CDR3 protein: CASSPFGTGELFF
J gene: TRBJ1-6; D gene: .; clone size: .; V gene: TRBV5-6; CDR3 DNA: TGTGCCAGCAGCTTACTTAACGCTGGGAGCTCCTATAATTCACCCCTCCACTTT; CDR3 protein: CASSLLNAGSSYNSPLHF